One TCR beta chain is described in this entry. Its target is not known. These data belong to a study of response to subunit inactivated influenza vaccine. TCRdb fed the RT-PCR reads into MiXCR, producing one record per CDR3 protein. The data contain hundreds of thousands of distinct CDR3 sequences, approximately 15% of them singletons. Points from the study as a whole: It was the authors' suggestion that each seasonal influenza vaccination recruits few new T cells.

With 0 bases removed from V and 0 bases from J, the gap between germline ends came to 10 bases. The CDR3 has 16 amino acids. Germline V gene data show CDR1 as SEHNR and CDR2 as FQNEAQ (reference sequence). This chain connects TRBV7-9 to TRBJ2-3; possibly TRBD1 for D (5 bases). The clonotype comes from a man in his fifties or sixties who received an inactivated influenza vaccine. Sequenced here: PBMCs from blood, sampled roughly 12 days after vaccination. The CDR3 DNA reads as TGTGCCAGCAGCTTAGCTTTTGGGGCGAGCACAGATACGCAGTATTTT. This codes for CASSLAFGASTDTQYF.